The 12 T cell receptor beta chains below all came from one sample that was sequenced in a study of cytomegalovirus exposure and HLA in healthy donors. Use of 60 Vbeta and 13 Jbeta primers characterized the PCR. Assay used: immunoSEQ multiplex PCR; TCRdb lists only in-frame clones, some missing. Found here are 170,000 or so clones, 78% of them singletons; the top ten hold around 14%. The material sequenced was PBMCs. The receptors come from a woman between 50 and 59 years old in good health and CMV-seropositive.

This clone occurred a few times. A junction boundary mismatches the germline segment, possibly from a read error. The gene calls are TRBV7-9 and TRBJ2-3; TRBD1 matches at 9 bases. The germline V gene encodes CDR1 SEHNR and CDR2 FQNEAQ (reference sequence). The CDR3 runs to 18 residues. This CDR3 reads CASSLGTGYQPSTDTQYF. The CDR3 region has the DNA TGTGCCAGCAGTTTAGGGACAGGGTACCAGCCTAGCACAGATACGCAGTATTTT.

The rearrangement links TRBV6-1 to TRBJ1-5, with TRBD1 matching over 8 bases. CDR1 and CDR2 from the germline V gene are MNHNS and SASEGT. The V and J ends lost 5 bases and 1 base, in that order; junction bases with no gene match: 1. The CDR3 contains 14 residues. The CDR3 region has the DNA TGTGCCAGCAGTCGACAGGGGAGCAATCAGCCCCAGCATTTT. Translating gives CASSRQGSNQPQHF.

In the case of this clone: Mismatch with germline at one junction end may stem from a read error. The chain links TRBV7-7 to TRBJ2-5; 7 bases agree with TRBD2. The length of the CDR3 is 16 residues. Germline V lookup: CDR1 SSHAT, CDR2 FNYEAQ (reference sequence). CDR3 sequence: CASSPPRDYLKETQYF. The CDR3 bases are TGTGCTAGCAGCCCACCCCGGGACTACCTTAAAGAGACCCAGTACTTC. The full variable domain, completed using reference TRBV7-7 and TRBJ2-5, is GAGVSQSPRYKVTKRGQDVTLRCDPISSHATLYWYQQALGQGPEFLTYFNYEAQPDKSGLPSDRFSAERPEGSISTLTIQRTEQRDSAMYRCASSPPRDYLKETQYFGPGTRLLVL.

This chain links TRBV27 with TRBJ2-4, with 10 bases matching TRBD1. Germline V gives CDR1 MNHEY, CDR2 SMNVEV (reference sequence). The J segment lost 8 bases and the V segment lost 2 bases, leaving 0 bases of the junction unmatched. The CDR3 has 13 residues. The CDR3 nucleotides are TGTGCCAGCAGTTTAGGACAGGGGGACATTCAGTACTTC. Translation: CASSLGQGDIQYF.

The gene calls are TRBV19 and TRBJ1-5; the D is unclear. Looked up from germline, CDR1 is LNHDA and CDR2 is SQIVND (reference sequence). The CDR3 runs to 14 residues. Trimming took 5 bases from V and 3 from J, leaving 11 bases between them. The DNA for the CDR3 is TGTGCCAGTAGTTCCCGAGGGAACAATCAGCCCCAGCATTTT. Amino acid sequence: CASSSRGNNQPQHF.

V is TRBV19 and J is TRBJ1-1; D is perhaps TRBD1 (5 bases). Trimming left V 7 bases short and J 4 bases short, with 10 bases between. This CDR3 region has 12 residues. Germline CDR1 LNHDA, CDR2 SQIVND (reference sequence). In DNA form, the CDR3 reads TGTGCCAGTATCGACGGGGGCACTGAAGCTTTCTTT. The encoded protein is CASIDGGTEAFF.

With respect to this clone: Other DNA sequences in the same sample also yield this CDR3. V is TRBV18 and J is TRBJ2-7; 9 nucleotides agree with TRBD2. Germline assignment: CDR1 KGHSH and CDR2 LQKENI. Germline trimming cut 3 bases from V and 1 base from J; bases unmatched to any gene: 1. The CDR3 is 14 amino acids. DNA of the CDR3: TGTGCCAGCTCACCGCGGGGGGGGTCCTACGAGCAGTACTTC. Translating gives CASSPRGGSYEQYF.

This sequence joins TRBV20-1 and TRBJ2-3; no definite D call. Trimming removed 2 bases from V and 15 bases from J, with 6 bases in between. The CDR3 spans 8 residues. Looked up from germline, CDR1 is DFQATT and CDR2 is SNEGSKA (reference sequence). The CDR3, as DNA: TGCAGTGCTAGACCCAAATATTTT. Amino acids: CSARPKYF.

The chain recombines TRBV27 with TRBJ1-1; maybe TRBD1 (5 bases). The length of the CDR3 is 13 residues. Germline assignment: CDR1 MNHEY and CDR2 SMNVEV (reference sequence). Trimming stripped 2 bases from V and 4 bases from J, with 8 bases between. The CDR3 protein is CASSLAGSTEAFF. CDR3 in DNA: TGTGCCAGCAGTTTAGCAGGGTCCACTGAAGCTTTCTTT.

The rearrangement links TRBV7-2 to TRBJ1-1, with 8 bases aligning to TRBD1. The CDR3 length is 14 residues. V gave up 4 bases and J gave up 4 bases; unmatched junction bases: 5. The germline CDR1 and CDR2 sequences are SGHTA and FQGNSA. In DNA, the CDR3 is TGTGCCAGCAGCTCAAGACAGGGGAGCACTGAAGCTTTCTTT. This translates into CASSSRQGSTEAFF.

The chain uses TRBV25-1 and TRBJ2-5, with a tentative D call TRBD1 (5 bases). Germline V gene lookup returns CDR1 MGHDK and CDR2 SYGVNS. V lost 5 bases and J 4 bases, leaving 14 bases between the germline ends. The CDR3 is 14 amino acids. The CDR3 is CASSQGDFGETQYF. CDR3 sequence (DNA): TGTGCCAGCAGTCAAGGGGATTTCGGAGAGACCCAGTACTTC.

This chain links TRBV7-8 with TRBJ2-7; perhaps TRBD2 as D (6 bases). The CDR3 contains 14 residues. V was clipped by 2 bases and J by 1 base, with 9 bases between them. Germline CDR1 reads SGHVS; CDR2 reads FQNEAQ. Here the CDR3 reads CASSLSEGSYEQYF. The CDR3 DNA follows: TGTGCCAGCAGCTTATCGGAGGGGTCCTACGAGCAGTACTTC.